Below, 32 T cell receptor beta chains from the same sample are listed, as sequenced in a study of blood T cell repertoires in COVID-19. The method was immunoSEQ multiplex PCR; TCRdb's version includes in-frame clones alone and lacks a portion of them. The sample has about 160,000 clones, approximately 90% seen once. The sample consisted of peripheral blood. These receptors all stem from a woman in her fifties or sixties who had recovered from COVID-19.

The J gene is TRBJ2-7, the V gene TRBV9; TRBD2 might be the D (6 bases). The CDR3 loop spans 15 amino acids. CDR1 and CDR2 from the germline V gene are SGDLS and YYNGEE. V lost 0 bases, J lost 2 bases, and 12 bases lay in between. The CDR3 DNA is TGTGCCAGCAGCGTAGGTGGGGGGTACCCCTACGAGCAGTACTTC. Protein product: CASSVGGGYPYEQYF.

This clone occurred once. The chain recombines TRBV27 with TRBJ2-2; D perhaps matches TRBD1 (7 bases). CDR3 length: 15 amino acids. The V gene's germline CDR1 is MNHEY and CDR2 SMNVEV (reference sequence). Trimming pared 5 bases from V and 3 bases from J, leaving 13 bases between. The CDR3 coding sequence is TGTGCCAGCAGTATCTCAGGGGGGTACACCGGGGAGCTGTTTTTT. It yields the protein CASSISGGYTGELFF.

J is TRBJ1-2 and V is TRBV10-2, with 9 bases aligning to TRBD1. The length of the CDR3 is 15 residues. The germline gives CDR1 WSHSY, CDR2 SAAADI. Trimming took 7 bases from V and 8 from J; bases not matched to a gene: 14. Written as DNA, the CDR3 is TGCGCCAGCACGCAAAAAAGGACAGGGGAAGACGGCTACACCTTC. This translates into CASTQKRTGEDGYTF.

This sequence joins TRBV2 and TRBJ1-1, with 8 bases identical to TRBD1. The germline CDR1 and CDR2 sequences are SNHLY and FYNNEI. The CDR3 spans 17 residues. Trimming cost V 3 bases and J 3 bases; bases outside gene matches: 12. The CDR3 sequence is CASSDARQGPLHTEAFF. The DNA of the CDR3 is TGTGCCAGCAGTGATGCCCGACAGGGGCCCCTTCACACTGAAGCTTTCTTT.

CDR3 sequence reads: CASSLGGTLREKLFF. In DNA form, the CDR3 reads TGTGCCAGCAGCTTAGGTGGGACACTGCGGGAAAAACTGTTTTTT. J is TRBJ1-4 and V is TRBV7-8; TRBD1 might be the D (6 bases). This CDR3 region has 15 residues. Per the germline V gene, CDR1 is SGHVS and CDR2 is FQNEAQ. Trimming stripped 1 base from V and 8 bases from J, with 14 bases between. Full variable domain (remainder filled in from reference TRBV7-8 and TRBJ1-4): GAGVSQSPRYKVAKRGQDVALRCDPISGHVSLFWYQQALGQGPEFLTYFQNEAQLDKSGLPSDRFFAERPEGSVSTLKIQRTQQEDSAVYLCASSLGGTLREKLFFGSGTQLSVL.

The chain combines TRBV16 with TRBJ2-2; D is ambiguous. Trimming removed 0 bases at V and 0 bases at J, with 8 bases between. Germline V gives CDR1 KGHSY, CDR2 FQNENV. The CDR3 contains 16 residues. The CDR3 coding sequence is TGTGCCAGCAGCCAATCGGCAGGCTCGAACACCGGGGAGCTGTTTTTT. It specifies CASSQSAGSNTGELFF.

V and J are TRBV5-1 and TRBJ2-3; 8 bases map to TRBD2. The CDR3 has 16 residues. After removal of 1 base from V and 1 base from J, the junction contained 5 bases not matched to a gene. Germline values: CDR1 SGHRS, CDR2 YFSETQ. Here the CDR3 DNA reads TGCGCCAGCAGCTTGCCCCTGCGGGGGGGCACAGATACGCAGTATTTT. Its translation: CASSLPLRGGTDTQYF.

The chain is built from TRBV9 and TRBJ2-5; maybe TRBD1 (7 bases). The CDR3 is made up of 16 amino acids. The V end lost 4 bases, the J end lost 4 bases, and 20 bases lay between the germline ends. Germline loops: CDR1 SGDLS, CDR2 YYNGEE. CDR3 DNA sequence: TGTGCCAGCAGCCCCCGAGGAGGGGCAGGGGGAGAGACCCAGTACTTC. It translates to CASSPRGGAGGETQYF.

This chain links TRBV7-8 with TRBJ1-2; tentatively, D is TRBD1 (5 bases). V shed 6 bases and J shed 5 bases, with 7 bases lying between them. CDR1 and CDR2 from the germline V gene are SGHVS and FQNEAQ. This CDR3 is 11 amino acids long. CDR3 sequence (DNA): TGTGCCAGCAGTTCAGGGTATGGCTACACCTTC. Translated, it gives CASSSGYGYTF.

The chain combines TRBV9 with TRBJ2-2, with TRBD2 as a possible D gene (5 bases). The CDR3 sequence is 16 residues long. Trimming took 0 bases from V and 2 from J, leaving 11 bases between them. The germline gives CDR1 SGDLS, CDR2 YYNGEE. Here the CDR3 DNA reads TGTGCCAGCAGCGTAGGAGCGAGCGGAAACACCGGGGAGCTGTTTTTT. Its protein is CASSVGASGNTGELFF.

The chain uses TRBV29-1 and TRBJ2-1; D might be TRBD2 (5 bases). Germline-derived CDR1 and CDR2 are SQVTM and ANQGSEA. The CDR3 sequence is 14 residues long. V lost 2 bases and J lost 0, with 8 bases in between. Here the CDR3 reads CSVEPGSSYNEQFF. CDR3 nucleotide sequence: TGCAGCGTTGAACCGGGATCCTCCTACAATGAGCAGTTCTTC.

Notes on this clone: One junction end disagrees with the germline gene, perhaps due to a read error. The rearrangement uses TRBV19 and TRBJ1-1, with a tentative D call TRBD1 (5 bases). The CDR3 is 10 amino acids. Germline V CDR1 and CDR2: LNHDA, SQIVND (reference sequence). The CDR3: CARTDTEAFF. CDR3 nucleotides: TGTGCCAGGACGGACACCGAAGCTTTCTTT. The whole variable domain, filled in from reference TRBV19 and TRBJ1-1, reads DGGITQSPKYLFRKEGQNVTLSCEQNLNHDAMYWYRQDPGQGLRLIYYSQIVNDFQKGDIAEGYSVSREKKESFPLTVTSAQKNPTAFYLCARTDTEAFFGQGTRLTVV.

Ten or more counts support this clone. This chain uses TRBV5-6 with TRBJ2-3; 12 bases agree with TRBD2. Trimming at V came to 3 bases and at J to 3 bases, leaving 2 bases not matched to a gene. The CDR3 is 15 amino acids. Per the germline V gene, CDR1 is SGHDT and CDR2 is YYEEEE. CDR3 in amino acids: CASSSGLAGTDTQYF. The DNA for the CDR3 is TGTGCCAGCAGCTCCGGACTAGCGGGGACAGATACGCAGTATTTT.

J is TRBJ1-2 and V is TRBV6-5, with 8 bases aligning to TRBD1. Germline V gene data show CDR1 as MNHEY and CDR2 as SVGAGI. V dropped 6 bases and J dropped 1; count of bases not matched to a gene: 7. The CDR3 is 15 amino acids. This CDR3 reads CASSATGVGNYGYTF. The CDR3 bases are TGTGCCAGCAGCGCGACAGGGGTTGGTAACTATGGCTACACCTTC.

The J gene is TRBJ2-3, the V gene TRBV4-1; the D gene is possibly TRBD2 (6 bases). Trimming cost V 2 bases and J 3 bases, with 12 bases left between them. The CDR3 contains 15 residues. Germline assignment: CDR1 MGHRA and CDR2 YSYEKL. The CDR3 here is CASSQSQLATDTQYF. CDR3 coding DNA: TGCGCCAGCAGCCAATCGCAACTAGCTACAGATACGCAGTATTTT.

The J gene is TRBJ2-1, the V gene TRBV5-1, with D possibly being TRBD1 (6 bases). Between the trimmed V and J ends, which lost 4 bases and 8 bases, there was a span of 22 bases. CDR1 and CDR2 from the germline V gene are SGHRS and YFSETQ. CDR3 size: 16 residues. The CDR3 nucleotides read TGCGCCAGCAGCATGGCCAGGAGTGGGGGCGGCGATGAGCAGTTCTTC. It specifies CASSMARSGGGDEQFF.

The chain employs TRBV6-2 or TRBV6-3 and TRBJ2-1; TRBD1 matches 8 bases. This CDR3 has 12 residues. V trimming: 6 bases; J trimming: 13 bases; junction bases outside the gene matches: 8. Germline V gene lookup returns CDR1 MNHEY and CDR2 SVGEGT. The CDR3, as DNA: TGTGCCAGCAGCACGACAGGGGATGTACAGTTCTTC. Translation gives CASSTTGDVQFF.

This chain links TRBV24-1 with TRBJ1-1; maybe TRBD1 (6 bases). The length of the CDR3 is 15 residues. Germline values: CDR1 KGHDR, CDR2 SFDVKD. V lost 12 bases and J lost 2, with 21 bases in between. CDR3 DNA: TGTGCCTCGCCTTTTCCCGGGACAAATAACACTGAAGCTTTCTTT. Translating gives CASPFPGTNNTEAFF.

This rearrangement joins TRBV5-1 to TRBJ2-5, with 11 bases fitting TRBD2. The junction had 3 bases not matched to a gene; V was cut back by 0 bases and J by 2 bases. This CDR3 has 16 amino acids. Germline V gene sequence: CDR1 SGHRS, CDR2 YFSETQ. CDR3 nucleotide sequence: TGCGCCAGCAGCTTGGACCTAGCGGGGGGACAAGAGACCCAGTACTTC. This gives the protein CASSLDLAGGQETQYF.

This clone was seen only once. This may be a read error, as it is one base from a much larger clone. CDR3 nucleotide sequence: TGTGCCAGCAGCCCTTTAGCAGATACGCAGTATTTT. It yields the protein CASSPLADTQYF. V gene TRBV3-1 (or the pseudogene TRBV3-2) combines with J gene TRBJ2-3; D not certain. The ends were cut back, 4 bases at V and 4 bases at J, with 6 bases in the middle. The CDR3 has 12 amino acids. Per the germline V gene, CDR1 is LGHDT and CDR2 is YNNKEL (reference sequence).

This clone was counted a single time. The CDR3 here is CASSQGRVITGELFF. The CDR3 region has the DNA TGTGCCAGCAGCCAAGGCCGGGTGATCACCGGGGAGCTGTTTTTT. The chain is built from TRBV3-1 (or the pseudogene TRBV3-2) and TRBJ2-2; D not certain. Germline CDR1 reads LGHDT; CDR2 reads YNNKEL (reference sequence). V was clipped by 1 base and J by 4 bases, with 10 bases between them. CDR3 size: 15 residues.

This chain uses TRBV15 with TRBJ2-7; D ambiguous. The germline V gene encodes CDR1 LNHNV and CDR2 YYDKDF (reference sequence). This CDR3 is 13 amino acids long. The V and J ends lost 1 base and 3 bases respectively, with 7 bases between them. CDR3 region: CATSRGAIYEQYF. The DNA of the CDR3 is TGTGCCACCAGCAGAGGAGCGATCTACGAGCAGTACTTC.

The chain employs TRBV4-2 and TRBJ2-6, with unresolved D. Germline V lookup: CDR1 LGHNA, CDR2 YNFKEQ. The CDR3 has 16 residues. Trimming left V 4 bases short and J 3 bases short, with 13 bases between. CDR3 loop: CASSPNWAFGANVLTF. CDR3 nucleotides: TGTGCCAGCAGCCCAAATTGGGCTTTTGGGGCCAACGTCCTGACTTTC.

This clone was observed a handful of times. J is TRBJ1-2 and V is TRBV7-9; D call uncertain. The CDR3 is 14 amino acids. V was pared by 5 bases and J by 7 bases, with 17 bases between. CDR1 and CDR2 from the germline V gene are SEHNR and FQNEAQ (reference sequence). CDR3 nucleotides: TGTGCCAGCAGCACCGACGGTCGGGTGCTTGGCTACACCTTC. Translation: CASSTDGRVLGYTF.

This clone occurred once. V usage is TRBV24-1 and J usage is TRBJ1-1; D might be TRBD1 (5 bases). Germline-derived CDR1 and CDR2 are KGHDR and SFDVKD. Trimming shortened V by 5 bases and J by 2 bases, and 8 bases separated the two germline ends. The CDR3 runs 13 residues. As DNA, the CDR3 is TGTGCCACCAGTGTACAGGTAAACACTGAAGCTTTCTTT. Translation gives CATSVQVNTEAFF.

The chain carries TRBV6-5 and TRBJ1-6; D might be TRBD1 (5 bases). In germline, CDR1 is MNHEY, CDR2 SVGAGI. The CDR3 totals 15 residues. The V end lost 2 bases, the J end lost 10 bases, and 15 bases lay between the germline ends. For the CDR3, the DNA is TGTGCCAGCAGTTACGCGGGGACGGGAAGGTCACCCCTCCACTTT. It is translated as CASSYAGTGRSPLHF.

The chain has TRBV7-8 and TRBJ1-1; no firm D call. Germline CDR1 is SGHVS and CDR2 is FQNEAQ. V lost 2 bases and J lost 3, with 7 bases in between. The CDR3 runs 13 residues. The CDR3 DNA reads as TGTGCCAGCAGCTTAACAGCCCACACTGAAGCTTTCTTT. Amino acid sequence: CASSLTAHTEAFF.

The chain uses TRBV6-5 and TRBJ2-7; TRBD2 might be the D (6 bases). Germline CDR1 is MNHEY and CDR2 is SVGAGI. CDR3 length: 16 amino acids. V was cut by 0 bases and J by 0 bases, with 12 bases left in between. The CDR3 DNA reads TGTGCCAGCAGTTACTCGATTTCGGGGGACTCCTACGAGCAGTACTTC. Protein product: CASSYSISGDSYEQYF.

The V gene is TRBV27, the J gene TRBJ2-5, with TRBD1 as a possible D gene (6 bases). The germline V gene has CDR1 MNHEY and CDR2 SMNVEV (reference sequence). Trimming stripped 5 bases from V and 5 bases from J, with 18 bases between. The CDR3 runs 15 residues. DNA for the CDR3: TGTGCCAGCAGTGCGCGGACAGAAGTCAGGGAGACCCAGTACTTC. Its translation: CASSARTEVRETQYF.

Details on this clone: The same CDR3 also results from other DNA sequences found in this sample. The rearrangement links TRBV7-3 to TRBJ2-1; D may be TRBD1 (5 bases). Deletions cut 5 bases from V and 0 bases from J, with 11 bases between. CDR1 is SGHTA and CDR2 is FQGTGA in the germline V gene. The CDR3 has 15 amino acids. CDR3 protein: CASSPGHNSYNEQFF. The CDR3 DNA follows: TGTGCCAGCAGCCCCGGACATAACTCCTACAATGAGCAGTTCTTC.

This CDR3 reads CASSPEVNYGYTF. The DNA of the CDR3 is TGTGCCAGCAGCCCAGAGGTTAACTATGGCTACACCTTC. The V call is TRBV7-9, the J call TRBJ1-2; D remains ambiguous. This CDR3 has 13 residues. CDR1 and CDR2 from the germline V gene are SEHNR and FQNEAQ (reference sequence). V lost 5 bases to trimming and J lost 1 base, with 8 bases between them.

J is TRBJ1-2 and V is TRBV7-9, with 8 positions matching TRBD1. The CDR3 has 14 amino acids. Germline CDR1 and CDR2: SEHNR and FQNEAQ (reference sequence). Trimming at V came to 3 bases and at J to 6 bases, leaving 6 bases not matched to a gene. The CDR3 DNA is TGTGCCAGCAGCTTGGACCAGGGGGCGGATGGCTACACCTTC. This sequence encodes CASSLDQGADGYTF.